These 32 T cell receptor beta chains came from one sample sequenced in a study of metastatic and nonmetastatic thyroid tumors. Ahead of thyroid surgery, no patient had received treatment of any kind. With MiXCR, TCRdb called clones anew from the PCR reads. The sample consists of over 45,000 clones, around 20% of them appearing once. The material sequenced was blood. The source of these receptors is a male donor with papillary thyroid cancer or a benign thyroid nodule (not recorded which). Some clones in this sample may be carry-over from other donors' samples.

This clone occurred many times. The V gene is TRBV3-1, the J gene TRBJ2-7; D gene unclear. V shed 2 bases and J shed 0 bases, with 8 bases lying between them. The CDR3 is 14 residues long. Germline CDR1 reads LGHDT; CDR2 reads YNNKEL (reference sequence). As DNA, the CDR3 is TGTGCCAGCAGCCAAAAAGCTGGCTCCTACGAGCAGTACTTC. Its translation is CASSQKAGSYEQYF.

This clone has at least ten counts. The rearrangement joins TRBV12-3 or TRBV12-4 to TRBJ2-2; a possible D gene is TRBD1 (5 bases). CDR3 length: 14 amino acids. The germline V and J ends were trimmed by 2 bases and 8 bases, with 12 bases remaining between them. The CDR3 spells CASSLSQVRGELFF. Written as DNA, the CDR3 is TGTGCCAGCAGTTTATCACAGGTGCGGGGGGAGCTGTTTTTT.

This clone was detected many times. The genes are TRBV2 and TRBJ2-4, with D possibly being TRBD1 (5 bases). CDR3 length: 12 residues. V dropped 7 bases and J dropped 10 bases, with 14 bases sitting between them. The germline CDR1 and CDR2 sequences are SNHLY and FYNNEI. CDR3 coding DNA: TGTGCCAGCAAGGGGCAGGCACTAATTCAGTACTTC. Translation: CASKGQALIQYF.

This clone showed up many times. This rearrangement joins TRBV5-6 to TRBJ2-7, with 9 positions matching TRBD2. The CDR3 length is 15 residues. Germline CDR1 SGHDT, CDR2 YYEEEE. The ends lost 0 bases at V and 6 bases at J; junction bases unmatched: 7. The CDR3 here is CASSLAGLATGEQYF. CDR3 nucleotide sequence: TGTGCCAGCAGCTTGGCCGGACTAGCGACGGGCGAGCAGTACTTC.

This clone was counted only a few times. The genes are TRBV19 and TRBJ1-6; no definite D call. The CDR3 covers 12 residues. Germline CDR1 LNHDA, CDR2 SQIVND (reference sequence). Trimming took 6 bases from V and 9 from J, leaving 9 bases between them. CDR3 in DNA: TGTGCCAGTAGGGAGGCCCTTTCACCCCTCCACTTT. Translated, it gives CASREALSPLHF.

This clone was recorded many times. This chain joins TRBV4-1 and TRBJ2-7; 7 bases fit TRBD1. Germline V CDR1 and CDR2: MGHRA, YSYEKL. This CDR3 has 15 residues. V lost 4 bases and J lost 0; bases outside the gene matches: 6. The CDR3 bases are TGCGCCAGCAGCCCGACAGGGAGAATCTCCTACGAGCAGTACTTC. Protein sequence: CASSPTGRISYEQYF.

The V gene is TRBV30, the J gene TRBJ1-1, with 8 bases fitting TRBD1. The junction had 2 bases not matched to a gene; V was cut back by 0 bases and J by 5 bases. The germline V gene has CDR1 GTSNPN and CDR2 SVGIG (reference sequence). CDR3 length equals 13 residues. The CDR3 DNA is TGTGCCTGGAGTGTTGACAGGGGAACTGAAGCTTTCTTT. Residues: CAWSVDRGTEAFF.

About this clone: Germline is not matched at one junction end, which may reflect a read error. This chain joins TRBV6-1 and TRBJ2-3, with D unresolved. There are 13 residues in the CDR3. Germline V CDR1 and CDR2: MNHNS, SASEGT. The CDR3 loop is CAGSAVQSDTQYF. The CDR3 DNA is TGTGCCGGCAGTGCAGTCCAATCAGATACGCAGTATTTT.

This clone was observed at least ten times. The chain couples TRBV7-3 to TRBJ2-2, with D hard to call. The CDR3 contains 12 residues. Trimming shortened V by 5 bases and J by 3 bases, and 4 bases separated the two germline ends. CDR1 SGHTA and CDR2 FQGTGA come from the germline V gene. CDR3: CASSTYTGELFF. CDR3 sequence (DNA): TGTGCCAGCAGCACCTACACCGGGGAGCTGTTTTTT.

Regarding this clone: A read error may be the cause here, since a much bigger clone is one base away. The chain joins TRBV7-9 to TRBJ2-5; TRBD2 matches 8 bases. V dropped 5 bases and J dropped 4; count of bases not matched to a gene: 6. The CDR3 extends over 14 amino acids. Germline assignment: CDR1 SEHNR and CDR2 FQNEAQ (reference sequence). The CDR3 loop is CASSPGGCGETQYF. The CDR3 DNA sequence: TGTGCCAGCAGCCCGGGAGGGTGTGGAGAGACCCAGTACTTC.

This clone was recorded at least ten times. The chain employs TRBV11-2 and TRBJ1-1, with a tentative D call TRBD1 (6 bases). Trimming took 2 bases from V and 1 from J, leaving 8 bases between them. Germline loops: CDR1 SGHAT, CDR2 FQNNGV. This CDR3 region has 14 residues. CDR3 region: CASSLRGENTEAFF. The CDR3 coding sequence is TGTGCCAGCAGCTTAAGGGGGGAGAACACTGAAGCTTTCTTT.

This clone was counted ten times or more. This chain links TRBV5-1 with TRBJ2-3; 10 nucleotides match TRBD2. The V and J ends lost 0 bases and 0 bases, in that order; junction bases with no gene match: 7. Germline loops: CDR1 SGHRS, CDR2 YFSETQ. The CDR3 spans 18 residues. The CDR3 here is CASSLVPSGGLSTDTQYF. The CDR3 DNA follows: TGCGCCAGCAGCTTGGTTCCTAGCGGGGGCTTGAGCACAGATACGCAGTATTTT.

This clone has a count of ten or more. The chain recombines TRBV29-1 with TRBJ1-1; D is ambiguous. V gave up 8 bases and J gave up 1 base, with 14 bases separating them. The CDR3 has 13 residues. Germline values: CDR1 SQVTM, CDR2 ANQGSEA. The CDR3, as DNA: TGCAGCTCCAAGGGAGGGAAGAACACTGAAGCTTTCTTT. Protein product: CSSKGGKNTEAFF. The full variable domain, its missing parts supplied by reference TRBV29-1 and TRBJ1-1, is SAVISQKPSRDICQRGTSLTIQCQVDSQVTMMFWYRQQPGQSLTLIATANQGSEATYESGFVIDKFPISRPNLTFSTLTVSNMSPEDSSIYLCSSKGGKNTEAFFGQGTRLTVV.

This clone was found many times. The rearrangement links TRBV28 to TRBJ2-3, with a weak D call TRBD2 (6 bases). V gave up 5 bases and J gave up 0 bases, with 12 bases separating them. The CDR3 is made up of 15 amino acids. Germline values: CDR1 MDHEN, CDR2 SYDVKM. DNA of the CDR3: TGTGCCAGCAGTGGGGGGACTCCGAGCACAGATACGCAGTATTTT. It is translated as CASSGGTPSTDTQYF.

This clone showed up many times. Here the CDR3 DNA reads TGCAGTGCTAGGGGTCTCGGCACGAACACTGAAGCTTTCTTT. Protein sequence: CSARGLGTNTEAFF. The rearrangement uses TRBV20-1 and TRBJ1-1, with no clear D. With 3 bases removed from V and 1 base from J, the gap between germline ends came to 12 bases. Germline CDR1 is DFQATT and CDR2 is SNEGSKA (reference sequence). The CDR3 runs 14 residues.

This clone showed up many times. The sample has other DNA sequences that encode this CDR3 too. The chain joins TRBV3-1 to TRBJ1-4; a possible D gene is TRBD1 (5 bases). The CDR3 sequence is 14 residues long. Germline V gene lookup returns CDR1 LGHDT and CDR2 YNNKEL (reference sequence). Trimming left V 2 bases short and J 3 bases short, with 7 bases between. The CDR3 spells CASSQQGSNEKLFF. The CDR3 nucleotides read TGTGCCAGCAGCCAACAGGGTTCTAATGAAAAACTGTTTTTT.

This clone was seen at least ten times. The chain recombines TRBV28 with TRBJ1-1, with D maybe TRBD1 (5 bases). The CDR3 length is 14 residues. The germline V gene has CDR1 MDHEN and CDR2 SYDVKM. V lost 1 base, J lost 1 base, and 7 bases lay in between. In DNA form, the CDR3 reads TGTGCCAGCAGTTTATCCGGGGGGAACACTGAAGCTTTCTTT. It translates to CASSLSGGNTEAFF.

This clone was recorded many times. The chain combines TRBV15 with TRBJ1-5; 11 nucleotides line up with TRBD1. The CDR3 is made up of 16 amino acids. Germline V CDR1 and CDR2: LNHNV, YYDKDF (reference sequence). Trimming cost V 3 bases and J 6 bases; bases outside gene matches: 7. CDR3 in DNA: TGTGCCACCAGCAGGGGACAGGGGGGGAAGAGTCAGCCCCAGCATTTT. Translation gives CATSRGQGGKSQPQHF.

The chain carries TRBV14 and TRBJ2-7, with 10 positions matching TRBD2. The CDR3 runs 16 residues. From germline, CDR1 is SGHDN and CDR2 FVKESK. The ends lost 1 base at V and 5 bases at J; junction bases unmatched: 8. The CDR3: CASSQAPLAGSHEQYF. The CDR3 region has the DNA TGTGCCAGCAGCCAAGCCCCACTAGCGGGGAGTCACGAGCAGTACTTC.

This clone occurred a few times. The chain carries TRBV20-1 and TRBJ2-7; no clear D. This CDR3 comprises 13 residues. V was clipped by 3 bases and J by 2 bases, with 11 bases between them. The V gene's germline CDR1 is DFQATT and CDR2 SNEGSKA (reference sequence). CDR3 amino acids: CSASLAEPYEQYF. CDR3 in DNA: TGCAGTGCTAGTTTGGCTGAACCCTACGAGCAGTACTTC.

Ten or more counts support this clone. The rearrangement links TRBV24-1 to TRBJ2-3; D may be TRBD2 (5 bases). Between the trimmed V and J ends, which lost 4 bases and 4 bases, there was a span of 17 bases. Looked up from germline, CDR1 is KGHDR and CDR2 is SFDVKD. The CDR3 runs to 16 residues. The CDR3 region has the DNA TGTGCCACCAGTGACCCCCTCGGAAAAGCGGCAGATACGCAGTATTTT. Its protein product is CATSDPLGKAADTQYF.

The table lists this clone with many counts. The chain carries TRBV27 and TRBJ1-2, with TRBD1 identical over 7 bases. The J segment lost 0 bases and the V segment lost 8 bases, leaving 3 bases of the junction unmatched. This CDR3 is 13 amino acids long. Germline CDR1 reads MNHEY; CDR2 reads SMNVEV (reference sequence). CDR3 nucleotides: TGTGCCAGCTTGGGACAGCCTAACTATGGCTACACCTTC. This sequence encodes CASLGQPNYGYTF.

Turning to this clone: A much larger clone differs from this one at a single base, so this may be a read error. V usage is TRBV6-1 and J usage is TRBJ2-3; 11 nucleotides line up with TRBD2. Germline V gene lookup returns CDR1 MNHNS and CDR2 SASEGT. V shed 7 bases, J shed 6 bases, and the junction held 9 bases outside the gene matches. The CDR3 consists of 15 residues. The CDR3 DNA reads as TGTGCCAGCAATAGCGGGGGGGCCTTGATGGATACGCAGTATTTT. It is translated as CASNSGGALMDTQYF.

This chain joins TRBV7-9 and TRBJ1-2, with 12 bases fitting TRBD1. The germline CDR1 and CDR2 sequences are SEHNR and FQNEAQ (reference sequence). The CDR3 extends over 15 amino acids. J lost 4 bases, V lost 4 bases, and 4 bases had no gene match. The CDR3 nucleotides are TGTGCCAGCAGCTCGGGACAGGGGGCTCCCTATGGCTACACCTTC. Protein product: CASSSGQGAPYGYTF.

This clone was detected many times. DNA for the CDR3: TGTGCCAGCTCACCAGCTTCTGGGGCCGGGGCCAACGTCCTGACTTTC. Protein sequence: CASSPASGAGANVLTF. This rearrangement joins TRBV18 to TRBJ2-6; D perhaps matches TRBD1 (5 bases). The V gene's germline CDR1 is KGHSH and CDR2 LQKENI. V shed 2 bases and J shed 4 bases, with 12 bases lying between them. The CDR3 has 16 residues.

There are a few counts of this clone. The genes are TRBV2 and TRBJ2-7, with 9 bases matching TRBD1. Germline loops: CDR1 SNHLY, CDR2 FYNNEI. J lost 0 bases, V lost 6 bases, and 3 bases had no gene match. CDR3 length equals 14 residues. The DNA of the CDR3 is TGTGCCAGCAGACTGGGACAGGGCTCCTACGAGCAGTACTTC. Its protein is CASRLGQGSYEQYF.

This clone showed up just a few times. This rearrangement joins TRBV12-3 or TRBV12-4 to TRBJ2-7; TRBD2 aligns across 7 bases. This CDR3 has 14 amino acids. Trimming took 6 bases from V and 2 from J; bases not matched to a gene: 7. CDR3 sequence (DNA): TGTGCCAGCAGAGCGGGGCAGGCTACCTACGAGCAGTACTTC. Residues: CASRAGQATYEQYF.

Regarding this clone: Germline and junction disagree at one end, which may indicate a read error. CDR3 in DNA: TGTGCCAGCAGCCATAGGTTGAGCACATATACGCAGTATTTT. It encodes CASSHRLSTYTQYF. This chain joins TRBV5-5 and TRBJ2-3; D not certain. CDR3 length: 14 residues. Per germline, CDR1 SGHKS and CDR2 YYEKEE (reference sequence).

This clone was picked up a small number of times. This chain joins TRBV3-1 and TRBJ1-2; 9 nucleotides align to TRBD1. V shed 0 bases, J shed 4 bases, and the junction held 9 bases outside the gene matches. CDR1 and CDR2 from the germline V gene are LGHDT and YNNKEL (reference sequence). The length of the CDR3 is 17 residues. This chain's CDR3 is CASSQDLGTGLTYGYTF. CDR3 bases: TGTGCCAGCAGCCAAGATCTAGGGACAGGGCTTACCTATGGCTACACCTTC. The full variable domain, rest sourced from reference TRBV3-1 and TRBJ1-2, is DTAVSQTPKYLVTQMGNDKSIKCEQNLGHDTMYWYKQDSKKFLKIMFSYNNKELIINETVPNRFSPKSPDKAHLNLHINSLELGDSAVYFCASSQDLGTGLTYGYTFGSGTRLTVV.

The V gene is TRBV5-1, the J gene TRBJ1-1, with TRBD1 matching over 7 bases. Germline CDR1 SGHRS, CDR2 YFSETQ. V dropped 3 bases and J dropped 1; count of bases not matched to a gene: 3. The CDR3 covers 14 residues. The CDR3 DNA reads TGCGCCAGCAGCTGGGACAGCAAGAACACTGAAGCTTTCTTT. Amino acids: CASSWDSKNTEAFF.

At least ten counts were recorded for this clone. Because the CDR3's place on the DNA is in doubt, the DNA is left out and the CDR3 is given as listed by TCRdb. The gene calls are TRBV20-1 and TRBJ1-2; TRBD1 was called by the table and not checked on the DNA. With termini counted, the CDR3 has 13 amino acids. The V gene's germline CDR1 is DFQATT and CDR2 SNEGSKA (reference sequence). CDR3 in amino acids: CSASGQGGAGYTF.

This clone was found a few times. The chain recombines TRBV5-4 with TRBJ1-1; D remains unclear. The CDR3 spans 17 residues. The germline V and J ends were trimmed by 0 bases and 0 bases, with 15 bases remaining between them. From germline, CDR1 is SGHNT and CDR2 YYREEE (reference sequence). CDR3 amino acids: CASSLAPIGTMNTEAFF. The CDR3 nucleotides read TGTGCCAGCAGCTTGGCACCGATCGGTACGATGAACACTGAAGCTTTCTTT. The full variable domain, with the rest looked up from reference TRBV5-4 and TRBJ1-1, is ETGVTQSPTHLIKTRGQQVTLRCSSQSGHNTVSWYQQALGQGPQFIFQYYREEENGRGNFPPRFSGLQFPNYSSELNVNALELDDSALYLCASSLAPIGTMNTEAFFGQGTRLTVV.